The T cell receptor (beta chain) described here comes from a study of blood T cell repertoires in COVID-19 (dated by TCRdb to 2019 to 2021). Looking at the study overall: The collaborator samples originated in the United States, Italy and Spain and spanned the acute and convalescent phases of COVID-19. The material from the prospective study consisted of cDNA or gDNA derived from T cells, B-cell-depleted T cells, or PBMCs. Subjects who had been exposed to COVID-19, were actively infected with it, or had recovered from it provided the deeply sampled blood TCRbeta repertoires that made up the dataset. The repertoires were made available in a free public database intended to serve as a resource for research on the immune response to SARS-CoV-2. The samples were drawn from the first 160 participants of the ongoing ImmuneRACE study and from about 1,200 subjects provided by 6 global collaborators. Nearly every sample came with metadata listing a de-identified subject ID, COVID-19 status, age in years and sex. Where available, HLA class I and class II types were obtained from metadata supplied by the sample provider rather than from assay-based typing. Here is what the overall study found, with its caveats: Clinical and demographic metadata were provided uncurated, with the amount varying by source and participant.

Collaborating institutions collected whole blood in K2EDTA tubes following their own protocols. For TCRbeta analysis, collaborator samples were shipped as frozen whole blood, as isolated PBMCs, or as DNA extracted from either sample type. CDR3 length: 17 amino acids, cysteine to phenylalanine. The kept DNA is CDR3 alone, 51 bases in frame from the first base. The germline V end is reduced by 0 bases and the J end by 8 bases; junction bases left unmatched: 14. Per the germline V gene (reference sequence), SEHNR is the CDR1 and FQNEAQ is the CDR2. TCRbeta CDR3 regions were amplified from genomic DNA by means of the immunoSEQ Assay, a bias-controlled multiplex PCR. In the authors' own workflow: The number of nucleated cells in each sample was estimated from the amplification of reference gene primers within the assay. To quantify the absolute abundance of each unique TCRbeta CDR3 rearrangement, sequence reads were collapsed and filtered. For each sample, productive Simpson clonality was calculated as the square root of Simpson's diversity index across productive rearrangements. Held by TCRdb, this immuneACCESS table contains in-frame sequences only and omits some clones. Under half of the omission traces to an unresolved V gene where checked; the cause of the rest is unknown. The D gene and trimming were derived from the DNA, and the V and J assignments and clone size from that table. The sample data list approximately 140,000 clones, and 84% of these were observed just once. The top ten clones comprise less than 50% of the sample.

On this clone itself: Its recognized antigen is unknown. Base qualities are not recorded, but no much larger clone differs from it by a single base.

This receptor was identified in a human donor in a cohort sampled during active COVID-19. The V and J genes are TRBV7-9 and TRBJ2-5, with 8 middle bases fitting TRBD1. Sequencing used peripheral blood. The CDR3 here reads CASSLALRTGRRDTQYF. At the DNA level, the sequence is TGTGCCAGCAGCTTAGCGCTTAGGACAGGGCGGCGGGATACCCAGTACTTC.